The present entry profiles one TCR beta chain with its context. Its antigen remains unidentified. TRB cDNA libraries were made by UMI-labeled 5' RACE. TCRdb reprocessed the 5' RACE reads and keeps a single row for each CDR3 protein, giving no DNA. The sample table sets out 65,000 to 85,000 distinct CDR3 sequences. This sample was taken from a study of CXCR3-negative and CXCR3-positive naive CD8 T cells. CDR3 size: 15 residues. The germline CDR1 and CDR2 sequences are MNHEY and SMNVEV (reference sequence). General observations from the study: Similar levels of surface CD5 were seen between naive subsets; TCR strength was inferred from TRB CDR3 properties. Both naive subsets showed comparably high diversity, and memory CD8+ cells showed much lower diversity. Memory, not naive, CXCR3-negative and CXCR3-positive cells differed in TRBV-TRBJ usage.

V usage is TRBV27 and J usage is TRBJ2-7; TCRdb lists TRBD1, though no DNA is available to test this call. This receptor was taken from a human donor in good health. Some clones in this sample may be carry-over from other donors' samples. Sample: naive CXCR3- CD8+ T cells from blood. Stated subset: CD45RO-CCR7+CD27+CD95- naive CD8+ T cells lacking CXCR3 (TNR3-). The CDR3 loop reads CASSQTTGGPYEQYF.